These 20 T cell receptor beta chains were sequenced from one sample in a study of T-cell memory formation after mild COVID-19. Each CDR3 protein gets one entry after TCRdb re-called the 5' RACE reads with MiXCR. The repertoire holds 360,000 or so distinct CDR3 sequences, with 25% to 30% as singletons. The sequenced sample consisted of PBMCs or a T cell subset sorted from them (not recorded which). These receptors originate from an adult woman who had mild COVID-19 (a few samples of this study predate the infection). Cell type and time point are not known.

The chain employs TRBV10-3 and TRBJ2-6; 7 nucleotides line up with TRBD1. This CDR3 region has 17 residues. Germline V lookup: CDR1 ENHRY, CDR2 SYGVKD. V shed 6 bases and J 0 bases; nucleotides not matched to a gene: 8. The CDR3 coding sequence is TGTGCCATCAGCCCCCTCAGGACAGGCTCTGGGGCCAACGTCCTGACTTTC. It translates to CAISPLRTGSGANVLTF.

This clonotype has a handful of counts. V and J are TRBV15 and TRBJ2-7; 7 bases align to TRBD1. Germline assignment: CDR1 LNHNV and CDR2 YYDKDF (reference sequence). The CDR3 has 15 residues. V dropped 0 bases and J dropped 2; count of bases not matched to a gene: 4. The DNA of the CDR3 is TGTGCCACCAGCAGAGAGAGGACAGGAACCTACGAGCAGTACTTC. It yields the protein CATSRERTGTYEQYF.

This clonotype was seen only a few times. The V call is TRBV3-1, the J call TRBJ1-1; 7 bases match TRBD1. V shed 4 bases and J 0 bases; nucleotides not matched to a gene: 14. This CDR3 spans 18 amino acids. Germline CDR1 reads LGHDT; CDR2 reads YNNKEL (reference sequence). The CDR3 DNA follows: TGTGCCAGCAGCCCGCCCGGGACAGCGGACATCATGAACACTGAAGCTTTCTTT. Translating gives CASSPPGTADIMNTEAFF.

This clonotype was detected only a few times. The chain recombines TRBV7-2 with TRBJ2-1; D unclear. The CDR3 contains 15 residues. V shed 0 bases and J shed 5 bases, with 11 bases lying between them. Per the germline V gene, CDR1 is SGHTA and CDR2 is FQGNSA. This CDR3 reads CASSLAPRGDNEQFF. CDR3 nucleotides: TGTGCCAGCAGCTTAGCCCCCCGCGGAGACAATGAGCAGTTCTTC.

This clonotype showed up just a few times. The genes are TRBV29-1 and TRBJ2-5, with a weak D call TRBD1 (5 bases). The CDR3 spans 12 residues. Germline V gene lookup returns CDR1 SQVTM and CDR2 ANQGSEA. Trimming pared 4 bases from V and 5 bases from J, leaving 11 bases between. The CDR3 bases are TGCAGCGTTGGACAGCTTGGGGAGACCCAGTACTTC. As protein: CSVGQLGETQYF.

The chain carries TRBV29-1 and TRBJ2-1, with 14 bases aligning to TRBD2. CDR3 length equals 17 residues. The germline gives CDR1 SQVTM, CDR2 ANQGSEA. Losses at the gene ends were 6 bases for V and 1 base for J; bases not matched to a gene: 8. The CDR3 nucleotides are TGCAGCGTCCCTTTCGGGACTAGCGGGAGTTCCTACAATGAGCAGTTCTTC. It is translated as CSVPFGTSGSSYNEQFF.

This clonotype has more than one count but fewer than ten. V gene TRBV5-1 combines with J gene TRBJ2-1; 10 bases line up with TRBD1. The CDR3 spans 17 residues. The V and J ends lost 4 bases and 5 bases, in that order; junction bases with no gene match: 12. Germline values: CDR1 SGHRS, CDR2 YFSETQ. CDR3 coding DNA: TGCGCCAGCAGCATTTTACCGGGACAGGGGTACAACAATGAGCAGTTCTTC. It is translated as CASSILPGQGYNNEQFF.

This clonotype has more than one count but fewer than ten. The V call is TRBV20-1, the J call TRBJ2-3; perhaps TRBD2 as D (6 bases). V lost 5 bases, J lost 3 bases, and 9 bases lay in between. There are 12 residues in the CDR3. CDR1 is DFQATT, CDR2 SNEGSKA, per germline (reference sequence). This chain's CDR3 is CSAPEGTDTQYF. The CDR3 DNA sequence: TGCAGTGCTCCGGAGGGAACAGATACGCAGTATTTT.

V and J are TRBV3-1 and TRBJ2-7; 11 positions agree with TRBD1. Germline V lookup: CDR1 LGHDT, CDR2 YNNKEL (reference sequence). This CDR3 region has 15 residues. V gave up 3 bases and J gave up 3 bases; unmatched junction bases: 4. The CDR3 spells CASSHLGQGDYEQYF. The CDR3 region has the DNA TGTGCCAGCAGCCATCTGGGACAGGGGGACTACGAGCAGTACTTC.

This chain links TRBV20-1 with TRBJ2-1, with D perhaps being TRBD1 or TRBD2 (5 bases each). CDR1 is DFQATT, CDR2 SNEGSKA, per germline (reference sequence). CDR3 size: 11 residues. The V gene lost 3 bases and the J gene lost 12 bases, with 12 bases spanning the gap. The CDR3 region is CSASGAVGQFF. In DNA form, the CDR3 reads TGCAGTGCTAGCGGGGCCGTGGGGCAGTTCTTC.

The V gene is TRBV7-9, the J gene TRBJ2-1; possibly TRBD1 for D (6 bases). Germline V CDR1 and CDR2: SEHNR, FQNEAQ (reference sequence). Trimming removed 5 bases from V and 9 bases from J, with 8 bases in between. The CDR3 contains 11 residues. CDR3 residues: CASSRDTEQFF. CDR3 sequence (DNA): TGTGCCAGCAGCCGGGACACTGAGCAGTTCTTC.

The chain recombines TRBV29-1 with TRBJ2-1; D possibly corresponds to TRBD2 (6 bases). This CDR3 comprises 14 residues. Trimming left V 3 bases short and J 8 bases short, with 17 bases between. The germline V gene has CDR1 SQVTM and CDR2 ANQGSEA. The CDR3 DNA follows: TGCAGCGTTGACAGGGACTTAGCTATAGATGAGCAGTTCTTC. It translates to CSVDRDLAIDEQFF.

The genes are TRBV11-2 and TRBJ2-4; the D gene is possibly TRBD2 (5 bases). The CDR3 is 17 amino acids. Trimming stripped 0 bases from V and 8 bases from J, with 20 bases between. Germline V gives CDR1 SGHAT, CDR2 FQNNGV. The CDR3, as DNA: TGTGCCAGCAGCTTAGATAAGTTTGGGAGCCCCTCGGACATTCAGTACTTC. Amino acids: CASSLDKFGSPSDIQYF.

A note on this clonotype: Being one base from a much bigger clone, this may be a read error. This chain uses TRBV7-6 with TRBJ2-2; 12 bases are a match to TRBD2. In germline, CDR1 is SGHVS, CDR2 FNYEAQ. This CDR3 is 18 amino acids long. The CDR3 region has the DNA TGTGACAGCAGCGGTAGACTAGCGGGGGCCGGGCGTACCGGGGAGCTGTTTTTT. Protein sequence: CDSSGRLAGAGRTGELFF.

V gene TRBV29-1 combines with J gene TRBJ2-3; possibly TRBD1 for D (5 bases). CDR3 size: 15 residues. CDR1 and CDR2 from the germline V gene are SQVTM and ANQGSEA. V was trimmed by 3 bases and J by 6 bases, leaving 19 bases between them. The CDR3 protein is CSVDFLGASLDTQYF. CDR3 DNA: TGCAGCGTTGATTTTCTAGGGGCTAGTCTTGATACGCAGTATTTT.

The chain combines TRBV14 with TRBJ1-3; D gene ambiguous. V was shortened by 4 bases and J by 0 bases, with 10 bases between the two germline ends. Germline V lookup: CDR1 SGHDN, CDR2 FVKESK. This CDR3 is 15 amino acids long. The chain's CDR3 is CASSPLDRSGNTIYF. DNA of the CDR3: TGTGCCAGCAGCCCGCTGGACCGCTCTGGAAACACCATATATTTT.

This chain links TRBV2 with TRBJ2-7; D ambiguous. This CDR3 has 16 residues. In germline, CDR1 is SNHLY, CDR2 FYNNEI. The V end lost 2 bases, the J end lost 1 base, and 15 bases lay between the germline ends. CDR3 residues: CASSESVGLLSYEQYF. The DNA for the CDR3 is TGTGCCAGCAGTGAAAGTGTCGGGCTGCTTTCCTACGAGCAGTACTTC.

The J gene is TRBJ1-2, the V gene TRBV5-1; D not resolved. CDR1 and CDR2 from the germline V gene are SGHRS and YFSETQ. This CDR3 contains 15 residues. Trimming cost V 4 bases and J 4 bases, with 17 bases left between them. CDR3 region: CASSLPPSEIYGYTF. The CDR3 DNA sequence: TGCGCCAGCAGCCTCCCCCCTTCGGAGATCTATGGCTACACCTTC.

This clonotype has just a few counts. The rearrangement joins TRBV15 to TRBJ2-5; TRBD2 aligns across 12 bases. The V segment lost 5 bases and the J segment 5 bases; nucleotides outside the gene matches: 6. This CDR3 region has 15 residues. Germline V gives CDR1 LNHNV, CDR2 YYDKDF (reference sequence). The DNA of the CDR3 is TGTGCCACCAGCGGAAGGACTAGCGGGAAGGAGACCCAGTACTTC. The encoded protein is CATSGRTSGKETQYF.

The chain uses TRBV30 and TRBJ2-7; TRBD1 aligns across 9 bases. This CDR3 contains 13 residues. CDR1 is GTSNPN and CDR2 is SVGIG in the germline V gene (reference sequence). J lost 5 bases, V lost 3 bases, and 5 bases had no gene match. The CDR3 DNA sequence: TGTGCCTGGAGCCTAGGGACAGGGCACGAGCAGTACTTC. Its translation: CAWSLGTGHEQYF.